The 4 T cell receptor beta chains given below trace back to one sample, sequenced in a study of blood T cell repertoires in COVID-19 (dated by TCRdb to about 2020). Library generation was performed with the immunoSEQ multiplex PCR assay. The table was pulled from immuneACCESS by TCRdb, which kept in-frame rearrangements only. Such tables lose some clones; where checked, under half of the loss comes from unresolved V genes, and the rest has no known cause. For this sample the table gives about 22,000 clones, of which less than 95% were detected only once. Of the sample, 2.5% to 3.5% falls within the top ten clones. The sequencing input was peripheral blood. Receptor source: a man between 65 and 85 years old with acute or convalescent COVID-19.

CDR3 in amino acids: CASSDHHTGSYEQYF. The CDR3, as DNA: TGTGCCAGTAGTGACCATCATACCGGGTCCTACGAGCAGTACTTC. The chain recombines TRBV19 with TRBJ2-7; no clear D gene. The CDR3 loop spans 15 amino acids. Germline CDR1 and CDR2: LNHDA and SQIVND (reference sequence). V was cut by 5 bases and J by 1 base, with 15 bases left in between.

The V and J genes are TRBV6-6 and TRBJ1-2, with a weak D call TRBD1 (6 bases). Germline V gene data show CDR1 as MNHNY and CDR2 as SVGAGI (reference sequence). Trimming took 5 bases from V and 1 from J, leaving 20 bases between them. There are 17 residues in the CDR3. The CDR3 coding sequence is TGTGCCAGCAGTCAAAGGGACAAGGTGGAAAGTAACTATGGCTACACCTTC. It translates to CASSQRDKVESNYGYTF.

The rearrangement joins TRBV10-1 to TRBJ2-1; 11 bases are shared with TRBD2. Unmatched junction bases numbered 2, after V lost 3 bases and J lost 4 bases. The CDR3 contains 15 residues. Germline-derived CDR1 and CDR2 are WNHNN and SYGVQD (reference sequence). The CDR3 spells CASSDLAGGYNEQFF. The CDR3 DNA follows: TGCGCCAGCAGTGATCTAGCGGGGGGTTACAATGAGCAGTTCTTC.

The gene calls are TRBV11-2 and TRBJ2-7; D possibly corresponds to TRBD1 (5 bases). The CDR3 consists of 12 residues. V was trimmed by 5 bases and J by 3 bases, leaving 8 bases between them. Germline lookup yields CDR1 SGHAT and CDR2 FQNNGV. This chain's CDR3 is CASSKDSYEQYF. The DNA of the CDR3 is TGTGCCAGCAGCAAAGACAGCTACGAGCAGTACTTC.